The entry below gives a single T cell receptor beta chain sequence along with its context. Its antigen is not identified. The CDR3 sequence is 15 residues long. Trimming removed 0 bases from V and 7 bases from J, with 13 bases in between. Germline lookup yields CDR1 SGHRS and CDR2 YFSETQ. This entry belongs to a study of Tregs in tolerant kidney transplant recipients. Clones were read by immunoSEQ multiplex PCR, and TCRdb kept only the in-frame ones, dropping some. The sample includes just under 20,000 clones, roughly 65% of them seen just once. The sequenced material came from Tregs from blood cultured with allogeneic cells. The sequence came from a human donor in good health. The V call is TRBV5-1, the J call TRBJ2-2, with D perhaps given as TRBD1 or TRBD2 (6 bases each). CDR3 DNA sequence: TGCGCCAGCAGCTTGGAACGGGGGCAGGGCGGGGAGCTGTTTTTT. Its translation is CASSLERGQGGELFF.